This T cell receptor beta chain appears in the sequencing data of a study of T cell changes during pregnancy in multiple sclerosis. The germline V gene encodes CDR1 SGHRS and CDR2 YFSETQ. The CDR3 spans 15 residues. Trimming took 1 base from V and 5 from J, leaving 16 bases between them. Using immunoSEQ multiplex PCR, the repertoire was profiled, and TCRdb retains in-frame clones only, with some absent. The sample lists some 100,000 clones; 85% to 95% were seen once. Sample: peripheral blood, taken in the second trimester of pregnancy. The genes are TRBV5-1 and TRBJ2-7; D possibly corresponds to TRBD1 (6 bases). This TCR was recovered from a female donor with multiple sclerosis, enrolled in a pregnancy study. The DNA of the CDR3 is TGCGCCAGCAGCTTGTCAGGCCAGGGGTGGAACGAGCAGTACTTC. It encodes CASSLSGQGWNEQYF. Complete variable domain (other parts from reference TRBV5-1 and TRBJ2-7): KAGVTQTPRYLIKTRGQQVTLSCSPISGHRSVSWYQQTPGQGLQFLFEYFSETQRNKGNFPGRFSGRQFSNSRSEMNVSTLELGDSALYLCASSLSGQGWNEQYFGPGTRLTVT.